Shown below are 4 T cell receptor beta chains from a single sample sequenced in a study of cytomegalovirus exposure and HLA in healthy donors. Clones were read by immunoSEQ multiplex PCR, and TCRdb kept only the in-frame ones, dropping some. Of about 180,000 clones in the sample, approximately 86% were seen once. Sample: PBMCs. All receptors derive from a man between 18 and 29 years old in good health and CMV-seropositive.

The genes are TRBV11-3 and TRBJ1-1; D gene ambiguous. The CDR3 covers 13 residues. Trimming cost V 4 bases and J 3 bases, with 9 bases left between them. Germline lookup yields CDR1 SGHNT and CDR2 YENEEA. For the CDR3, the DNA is TGTGCCAGCAGCTCAAGCGAGGACACTGAAGCTTTCTTT. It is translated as CASSSSEDTEAFF.

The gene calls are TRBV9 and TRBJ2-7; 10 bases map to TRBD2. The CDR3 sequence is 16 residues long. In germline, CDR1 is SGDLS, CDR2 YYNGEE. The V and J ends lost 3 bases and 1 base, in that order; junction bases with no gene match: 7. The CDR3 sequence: CASSASSGRPSYEQYF. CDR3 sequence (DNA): TGTGCCAGCAGCGCGAGTAGCGGGAGGCCGTCCTACGAGCAGTACTTC.

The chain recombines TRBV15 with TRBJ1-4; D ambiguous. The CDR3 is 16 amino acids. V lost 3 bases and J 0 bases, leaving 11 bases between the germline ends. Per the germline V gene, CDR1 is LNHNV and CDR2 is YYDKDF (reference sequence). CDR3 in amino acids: CATSSLGGSTNEKLFF. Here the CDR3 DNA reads TGTGCCACCAGCAGCCTCGGCGGATCAACTAATGAAAAACTGTTTTTT.

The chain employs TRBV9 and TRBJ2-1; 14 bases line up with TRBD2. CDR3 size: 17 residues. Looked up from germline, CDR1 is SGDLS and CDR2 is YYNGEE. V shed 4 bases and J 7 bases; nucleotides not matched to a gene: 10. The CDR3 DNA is TGTGCCAGCAGCTCTTCGACTAGCGGGGGGGATTCGAATGAGCAGTTCTTC. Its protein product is CASSSSTSGGDSNEQFF.